This is a list of T cell receptor beta chains from one sample in a study of CD8 T cells in ankylosing spondylitis. One entry per CDR3 protein results from TCRdb running MiXCR on the 5' RACE reads. The sample yields approximately 400,000 distinct CDR3 sequences, approximately 17% seen once. Sequenced: blood, either unsorted or a sorted T cell fraction (not recorded which). The receptors shown here come from a male donor with ankylosing spondylitis. The CDR3 runs from the conserved cysteine through the conserved F or W. A clone size is listed for some rows: how often the clone was seen (once, few, many), or a class if it is expanded.

clone size: NA
CDR3 length: 17
V gene: TRBV7-2
J gene: TRBJ2-5
CDR3 protein: CASSPRGLAGGKETQYF

clone size: few
CDR3 length: 13
V gene: TRBV20-1
J gene: TRBJ2-7
CDR3 protein: CSAAGTVSYEQYF

clone size: NA
CDR3 length: 14
V gene: TRBV20-1
J gene: TRBJ2-1
CDR3 protein: CSALTGNSYNEQFF

clone size: NA
CDR3 length: 16
V gene: TRBV4-1
J gene: TRBJ1-3
CDR3 protein: CASSPKGITSGNTIYF

clone size: many
CDR3 length: 14
V gene: TRBV7-8
J gene: TRBJ1-1
CDR3 protein: CASSFGTLNTEAFF

clone size: many
CDR3 length: 16
V gene: TRBV6-5
J gene: TRBJ1-4
CDR3 protein: CASSYSPGGGNEKLFF

clone size: once
CDR3 length: 13
V gene: TRBV5-1
J gene: TRBJ2-5
CDR3 protein: CASSLAGTGGQYF

clone size: NA
CDR3 length: 15
V gene: TRBV13
J gene: TRBJ1-1
CDR3 protein: CASSFRQPMNTEAFF

clone size: few
CDR3 length: 13
V gene: TRBV2
J gene: TRBJ2-7
CDR3 protein: CASGGQGAYEQYF

clone size: few
CDR3 length: 14
V gene: TRBV5-5
J gene: TRBJ2-3
CDR3 protein: CASSLGGGADTQYF

clone size: many
CDR3 length: 13
V gene: TRBV20-1
J gene: TRBJ1-4
CDR3 protein: CSASGTVDEKLFF

clone size: NA
CDR3 length: 17
V gene: TRBV20-1
J gene: TRBJ2-5
CDR3 protein: CSARGGLAGLGQETQYF

clone size: NA
CDR3 length: 13
V gene: TRBV2
J gene: TRBJ2-1
CDR3 protein: CASTGSSYNEQFF

clone size: NA
CDR3 length: 15
V gene: TRBV5-1
J gene: TRBJ2-1
CDR3 protein: CASRNSVGLRDEQFF

clone size: few
CDR3 length: 15
V gene: TRBV5-5
J gene: TRBJ2-3
CDR3 protein: CASSFRLAGVNTQYF

clone size: few
CDR3 length: 16
V gene: TRBV4-1
J gene: TRBJ2-4
CDR3 protein: CASSQDIAGAKNIQYF

clone size: NA
CDR3 length: 16
V gene: TRBV6-5
J gene: TRBJ2-7
CDR3 protein: CASSYNGQGVSYEQYF

clone size: NA
CDR3 length: 17
V gene: TRBV6-5
J gene: TRBJ1-6
CDR3 protein: CASSYSKRPNYNSPLHF

clone size: few
CDR3 length: 14
V gene: TRBV28
J gene: TRBJ2-7
CDR3 protein: CASTTQGASYEQYF

clone size: few
CDR3 length: 13
V gene: TRBV6-6
J gene: TRBJ1-1
CDR3 protein: CASRQERSTEAFF

clone size: NA
CDR3 length: 13
V gene: TRBV2
J gene: TRBJ1-2
CDR3 protein: CASSETTNYGYTF

clone size: few
CDR3 length: 16
V gene: TRBV5-1
J gene: TRBJ2-2
CDR3 protein: CASSPGQGKSPGELFF

clone size: NA
CDR3 length: 13
V gene: TRBV7-9
J gene: TRBJ1-2
CDR3 protein: CASGTGLGYGYTF

clone size: few
CDR3 length: 14
V gene: TRBV10-2
J gene: TRBJ2-2
CDR3 protein: CASTGQANTGELFF

clone size: many
CDR3 length: 15
V gene: TRBV12-3/TRBV12-4
J gene: TRBJ1-1
CDR3 protein: CASSPRGGAVAEAFF

clone size: few
CDR3 length: 12
V gene: TRBV20-1
J gene: TRBJ2-7
CDR3 protein: CSARGTKGEQYF

clone size: few
CDR3 length: 13
V gene: TRBV7-6
J gene: TRBJ2-7
CDR3 protein: CASSLWDAYEQYF

clone size: many
CDR3 length: 13
V gene: TRBV15
J gene: TRBJ2-6
CDR3 protein: CATSFSGANVLTF

clone size: few
CDR3 length: 14
V gene: TRBV7-2
J gene: TRBJ1-1
CDR3 protein: CASSSTGVNTEAFF

clone size: few
CDR3 length: 14
V gene: TRBV20-1
J gene: TRBJ2-4
CDR3 protein: CSARETGQGNIQYF

clone size: NA
CDR3 length: 13
V gene: TRBV28
J gene: TRBJ1-1
CDR3 protein: CASTRGTNTEAFF

clone size: NA
CDR3 length: 14
V gene: TRBV20-1
J gene: TRBJ2-3
CDR3 protein: CSARDGALTDTQYF

clone size: many
CDR3 length: 13
V gene: TRBV12-3/TRBV12-4
J gene: TRBJ2-1
CDR3 protein: CASRYLRGNEQFF

clone size: few
CDR3 length: 13
V gene: TRBV6-2/TRBV6-3
J gene: TRBJ2-1
CDR3 protein: CASGQDSAGGQFF

clone size: few
CDR3 length: 17
V gene: TRBV6-5
J gene: TRBJ1-3
CDR3 protein: CASSYSGVPGSGNTIYF

clone size: many
CDR3 length: 17
V gene: TRBV6-5
J gene: TRBJ1-1
CDR3 protein: CASSSLRAYRKNTEAFF

clone size: few
CDR3 length: 13
V gene: TRBV4-1
J gene: TRBJ2-1
CDR3 protein: CASSVGDPNEQFF

clone size: NA
CDR3 length: 14
V gene: TRBV7-9
J gene: TRBJ2-1
CDR3 protein: CASTWDRTYNEQFF

clone size: NA
CDR3 length: 12
V gene: TRBV18
J gene: TRBJ2-2
CDR3 protein: CASSHRSGELFF

clone size: many
CDR3 length: 13
V gene: TRBV12-3/TRBV12-4
J gene: TRBJ2-5
CDR3 protein: CASSFAGIETQYF

clone size: NA
CDR3 length: 12
V gene: TRBV6-1
J gene: TRBJ1-2
CDR3 protein: CASNGPHYGYTF

clone size: few
CDR3 length: 15
V gene: TRBV2
J gene: TRBJ2-7
CDR3 protein: CASSDGAGTSYEQYF

clone size: NA
CDR3 length: 14
V gene: TRBV11-2
J gene: TRBJ2-7
CDR3 protein: CASSLGRTTYEQYF

clone size: NA
CDR3 length: 12
V gene: TRBV5-5
J gene: TRBJ2-1
CDR3 protein: CASSLLDNEQFF

clone size: few
CDR3 length: 14
V gene: TRBV18
J gene: TRBJ1-1
CDR3 protein: CASSPPLRNTEAFF

clone size: few
CDR3 length: 12
V gene: TRBV20-1
J gene: TRBJ1-1
CDR3 protein: CSASRRGTEAFF

clone size: once
CDR3 length: 12
V gene: TRBV24-1
J gene: TRBJ2-3
CDR3 protein: CATSGEADTQYF

clone size: NA
CDR3 length: 15
V gene: TRBV7-2
J gene: TRBJ1-2
CDR3 protein: CASSLGGPTNYGYTF

clone size: NA
CDR3 length: 15
V gene: TRBV10-2
J gene: TRBJ2-7
CDR3 protein: CAREEGSTKSYEQYF

clone size: few
CDR3 length: 13
V gene: TRBV5-1
J gene: TRBJ1-1
CDR3 protein: CASSLARDLEAFF